The TCR beta chain under discussion was sequenced for a study of blood T cell repertoires in COVID-19. Original processing methods: Reference gene primer amplification yielded estimated nucleated cell counts. Clones were read by immunoSEQ multiplex PCR, and TCRdb kept only the in-frame ones, dropping some. D and trimming were read from the DNA, whereas the V and J calls and clone size are those reported in that table. The sample has 45,000 to 60,000 clones, 70% to 90% seen once; the top ten hold about 1.2%. From germline, CDR1 is MNHEY and CDR2 SVGEGT. Trimming removed 5 bases at V and 2 bases at J, with 13 bases between. The CDR3 consists of 14 residues.

The sequence was collected from a man between 60 and 70 years old with acute or convalescent COVID-19. The chain links TRBV6-2 or TRBV6-3 to TRBJ2-7, with D perhaps matching TRBD2 (6 bases). The sequenced sample was peripheral blood. The CDR3 here is CASSLFGGTYEQYF. CDR3 DNA sequence: TGTGCCAGCAGTCTTTTTGGGGGGACCTACGAGCAGTACTTC.